Listed below are T cell receptor beta chains from one sample, sequenced in a study of blood T cells in healthy people across ages. TCRdb itself ran the 5' RACE reads through MiXCR, one entry per CDR3 protein. The table shows around 1.7 million distinct CDR3 sequences, with 25% to 30% occurring only once. The source material was blood. These receptors originate from a woman aged 25 to 45 in good health. CDR3s include the opening cysteine and the closing phenylalanine or tryptophan. The order of the fields is clone size, J gene, CDR3 length, V gene, D gene, CDR3 DNA, CDR3 protein. D genes are given only for firm matches. Where a row states a size, it is once, few, many or the class of an expanded clone; other rows omit it.

clone size: .
J gene: TRBJ1-5
CDR3 length: 15
V gene: TRBV10-3
D gene: .
CDR3 DNA: TGTGCCATCAGTGACCCAGGCAGGGCCAATCAGCCCCAGCATTTT
CDR3 protein: CAISDPGRANQPQHF

clone size: .
J gene: TRBJ2-7
CDR3 length: 16
V gene: TRBV6-6
D gene: TRBD1
CDR3 DNA: TGTGCCAGCAGCGCACTAGACAGGGGGCCGAGGGACGAGCAGTACTTC
CDR3 protein: CASSALDRGPRDEQYF

clone size: few
J gene: TRBJ1-2
CDR3 length: 12
V gene: TRBV20-1
D gene: .
CDR3 DNA: TGCAGTGGTTACAGGAGCCCCTATGGCTACACCTTC
CDR3 protein: CSGYRSPYGYTF

clone size: few
J gene: TRBJ2-3
CDR3 length: 17
V gene: TRBV9
D gene: .
CDR3 DNA: TGTGCCAGCAGCGTAGGAGGTGGACAGTCTAGCACAGATACGCAGTATTTT
CDR3 protein: CASSVGGGQSSTDTQYF

clone size: .
J gene: TRBJ1-6
CDR3 length: 15
V gene: TRBV20-1
D gene: TRBD1
CDR3 DNA: TGCAGTGCTAGAGATCGAGGGGGCGGGCGATCACCCCTCCACTTT
CDR3 protein: CSARDRGGGRSPLHF

clone size: .
J gene: TRBJ1-2
CDR3 length: 15
V gene: TRBV20-1
D gene: .
CDR3 DNA: TGCAGTGCTAGAGATTTCCTGACAGACAGCCATGGCTACACCTTC
CDR3 protein: CSARDFLTDSHGYTF

clone size: .
J gene: TRBJ2-1
CDR3 length: 14
V gene: TRBV13
D gene: TRBD1
CDR3 DNA: TGTGCCAGCAGCCGGGACAGGCTTTACAATGAGCAGTTCTTC
CDR3 protein: CASSRDRLYNEQFF

clone size: .
J gene: TRBJ2-4
CDR3 length: 15
V gene: TRBV5-1
D gene: .
CDR3 DNA: TGCGCCGGCAGCTTGGTGGAGGGGGCAGAGAGCATTCAGTACTTC
CDR3 protein: CAGSLVEGAESIQYF

clone size: once
J gene: TRBJ1-2
CDR3 length: 15
V gene: TRBV27
D gene: TRBD1
CDR3 DNA: TGTGCCAGCAGTTTACGAGGACAGGGCACCTATGGCTACACCTTC
CDR3 protein: CASSLRGQGTYGYTF

clone size: .
J gene: TRBJ1-2
CDR3 length: 14
V gene: TRBV7-2
D gene: TRBD1
CDR3 DNA: TGTGTCACCCAGGGACAGGCCCTTAACTATGGCTACACCTTC
CDR3 protein: CVTQGQALNYGYTF

clone size: once
J gene: TRBJ2-7
CDR3 length: 16
V gene: TRBV13
D gene: .
CDR3 DNA: TGTGCCAGCAGCTCAACCTCCGGGCCAGACACCTACGAGCAGTACTTC
CDR3 protein: CASSSTSGPDTYEQYF

clone size: many
J gene: TRBJ2-5
CDR3 length: 17
V gene: TRBV7-9
D gene: TRBD1
CDR3 DNA: TGTGCCAGCAGCGCACGTCCCGGGACAGGGGCATCGGAGACCCAGTACTTC
CDR3 protein: CASSARPGTGASETQYF

clone size: .
J gene: TRBJ2-1
CDR3 length: 17
V gene: TRBV4-3
D gene: .
CDR3 DNA: TGCGCCAGCAGCCAAGAACGGCATCTCGAGGGGTACAATGAGCAGTTCTTC
CDR3 protein: CASSQERHLEGYNEQFF